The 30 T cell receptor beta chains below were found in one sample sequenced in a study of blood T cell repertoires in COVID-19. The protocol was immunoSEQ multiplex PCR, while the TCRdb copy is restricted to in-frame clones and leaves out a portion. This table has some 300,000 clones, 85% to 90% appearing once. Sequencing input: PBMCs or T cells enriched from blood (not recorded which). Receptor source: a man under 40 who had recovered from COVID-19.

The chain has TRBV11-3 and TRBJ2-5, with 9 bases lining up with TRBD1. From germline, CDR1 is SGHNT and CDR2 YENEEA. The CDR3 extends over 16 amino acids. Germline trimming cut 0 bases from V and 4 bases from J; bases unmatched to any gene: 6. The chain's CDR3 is CASSLDPHRGPETQYF. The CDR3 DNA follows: TGTGCCAGCAGCTTAGATCCCCACAGGGGGCCAGAGACCCAGTACTTC.

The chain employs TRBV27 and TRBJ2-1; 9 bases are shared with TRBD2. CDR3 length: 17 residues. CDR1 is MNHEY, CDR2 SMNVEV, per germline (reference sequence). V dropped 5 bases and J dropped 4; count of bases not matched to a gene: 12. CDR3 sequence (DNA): TGTGCCAGCAGTCTAGTAGCGGGGGACCCCGCTTACAATGAGCAGTTCTTC. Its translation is CASSLVAGDPAYNEQFF.

This CDR3 is CASSRGGSYTEAFF. Here the CDR3 DNA reads TGTGCCAGCAGCCGAGGCGGGTCGTACACTGAAGCTTTCTTT. The V call is TRBV5-8, the J call TRBJ1-1; D is unresolved. Germline assignment: CDR1 SGHTS and CDR2 YDEGEE. Trimming took off 4 bases at V and 3 bases at J, with 13 bases between the two ends. This CDR3 is built from 14 residues.

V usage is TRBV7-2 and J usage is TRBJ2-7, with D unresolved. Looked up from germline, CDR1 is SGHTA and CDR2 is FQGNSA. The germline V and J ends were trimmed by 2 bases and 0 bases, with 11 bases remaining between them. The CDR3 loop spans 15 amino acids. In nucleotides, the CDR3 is TGTGCCAGCAGCTTAAACAGTGTCGGCTCCTACGAGCAGTACTTC. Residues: CASSLNSVGSYEQYF.

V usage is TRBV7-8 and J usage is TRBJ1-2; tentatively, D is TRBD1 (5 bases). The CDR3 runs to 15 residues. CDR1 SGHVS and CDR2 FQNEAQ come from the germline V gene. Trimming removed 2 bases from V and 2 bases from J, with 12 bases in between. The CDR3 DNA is TGTGCCAGCAGCTTATTTGACAGCGAGAACTATGGCTACACCTTC. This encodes CASSLFDSENYGYTF.

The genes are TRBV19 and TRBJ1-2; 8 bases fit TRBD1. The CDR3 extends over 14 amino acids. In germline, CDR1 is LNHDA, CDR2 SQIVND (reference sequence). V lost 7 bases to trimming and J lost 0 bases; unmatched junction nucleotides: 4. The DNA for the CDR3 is TGTGCCAGTACCCAGGGACAGGCTAACTATGGCTACACCTTC. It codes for CASTQGQANYGYTF.

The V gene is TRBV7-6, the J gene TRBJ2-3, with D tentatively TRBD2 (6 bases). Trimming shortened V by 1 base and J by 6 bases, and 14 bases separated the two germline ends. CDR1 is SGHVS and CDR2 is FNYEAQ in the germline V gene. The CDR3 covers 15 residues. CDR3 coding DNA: TGTGCCAGCAGCTTAGTTTTAGGCCGGGGGGATACGCAGTATTTT. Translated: CASSLVLGRGDTQYF.

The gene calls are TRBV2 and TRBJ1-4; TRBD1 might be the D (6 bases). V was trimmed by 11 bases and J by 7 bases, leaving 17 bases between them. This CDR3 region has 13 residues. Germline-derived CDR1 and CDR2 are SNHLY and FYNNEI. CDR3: CAGRGDIGEKLFF. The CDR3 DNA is TGTGCCGGTCGAGGGGACATAGGTGAAAAACTGTTTTTT.

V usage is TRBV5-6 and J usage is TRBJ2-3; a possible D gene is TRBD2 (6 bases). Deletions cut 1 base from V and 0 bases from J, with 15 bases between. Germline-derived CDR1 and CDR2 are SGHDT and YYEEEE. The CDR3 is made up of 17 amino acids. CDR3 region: CASSLTADYLSTDTQYF. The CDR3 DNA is TGTGCCAGCAGCTTGACAGCGGACTACCTAAGCACAGATACGCAGTATTTT. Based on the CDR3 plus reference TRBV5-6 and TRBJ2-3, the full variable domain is DAGVTQSPTHLIKTRGQQVTLRCSPKSGHDTVSWYQQALGQGPQFIFQYYEEEERQRGNFPDRFSGHQFPNYSSELNVNALLLGDSALYLCASSLTADYLSTDTQYFGPGTRLTVL.

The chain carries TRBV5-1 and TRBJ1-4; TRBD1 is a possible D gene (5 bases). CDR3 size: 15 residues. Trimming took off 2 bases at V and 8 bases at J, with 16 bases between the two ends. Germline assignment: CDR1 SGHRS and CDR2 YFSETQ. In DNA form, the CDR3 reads TGCGCCAGCAGCTTAGGGGAGGCGGAGTCGGAAAAACTGTTTTTT. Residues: CASSLGEAESEKLFF. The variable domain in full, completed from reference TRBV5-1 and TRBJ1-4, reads KAGVTQTPRYLIKTRGQQVTLSCSPISGHRSVSWYQQTPGQGLQFLFEYFSETQRNKGNFPGRFSGRQFSNSRSEMNVSTLELGDSALYLCASSLGEAESEKLFFGSGTQLSVL.

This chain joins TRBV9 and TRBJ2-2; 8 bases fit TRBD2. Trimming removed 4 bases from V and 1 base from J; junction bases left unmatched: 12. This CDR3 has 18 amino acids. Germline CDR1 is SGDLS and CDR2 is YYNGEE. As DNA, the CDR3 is TGTGCCAGCAGCCTAGAGACCGGGACTAGGAAGAACACCGGGGAGCTGTTTTTT. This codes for CASSLETGTRKNTGELFF. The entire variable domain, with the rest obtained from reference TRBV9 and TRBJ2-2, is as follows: DSGVTQTPKHLITATGQRVTLRCSPRSGDLSVYWYQQSLDQGLQFLIQYYNGEERAKGNILERFSAQQFPDLHSELNLSSLELGDSALYFCASSLETGTRKNTGELFFGEGSRLTVL.

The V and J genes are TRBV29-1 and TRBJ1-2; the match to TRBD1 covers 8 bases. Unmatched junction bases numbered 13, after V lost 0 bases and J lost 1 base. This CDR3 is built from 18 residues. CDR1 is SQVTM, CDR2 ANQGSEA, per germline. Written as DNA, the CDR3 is TGCAGCGTTGAAGATTGGTTGATTAGACAGGGGATTAACTATGGCTACACCTTC. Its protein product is CSVEDWLIRQGINYGYTF.

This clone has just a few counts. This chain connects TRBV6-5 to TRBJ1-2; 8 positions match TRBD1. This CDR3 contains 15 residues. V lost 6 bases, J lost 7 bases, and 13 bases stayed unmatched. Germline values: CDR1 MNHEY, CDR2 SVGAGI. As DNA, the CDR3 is TGTGCCAGCAGCCAGACCTCGACAGGGGTCGGTGGCTACACCTTC. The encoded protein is CASSQTSTGVGGYTF.

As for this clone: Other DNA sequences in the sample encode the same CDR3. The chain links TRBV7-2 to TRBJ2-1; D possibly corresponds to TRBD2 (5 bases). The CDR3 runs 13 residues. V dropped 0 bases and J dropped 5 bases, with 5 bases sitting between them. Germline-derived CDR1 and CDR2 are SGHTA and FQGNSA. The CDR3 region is CASSLARDNEQFF. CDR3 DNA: TGTGCCAGCAGCTTAGCGCGGGACAATGAGCAGTTCTTC.

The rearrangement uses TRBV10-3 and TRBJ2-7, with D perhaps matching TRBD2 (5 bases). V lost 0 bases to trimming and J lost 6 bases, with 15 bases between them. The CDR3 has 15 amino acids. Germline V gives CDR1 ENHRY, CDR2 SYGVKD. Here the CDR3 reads CAISESEAVGSEQYF. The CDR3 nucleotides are TGTGCCATCAGTGAGTCGGAGGCAGTAGGGAGCGAGCAGTACTTC.

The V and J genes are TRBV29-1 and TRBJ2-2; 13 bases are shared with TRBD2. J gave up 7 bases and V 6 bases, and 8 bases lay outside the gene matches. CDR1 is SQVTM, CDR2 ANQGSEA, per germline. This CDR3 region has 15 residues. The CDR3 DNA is TGCAGCGTAATGAGGACTAGCGGGGGCGTCGGGGAGCTGTTTTTT. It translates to CSVMRTSGGVGELFF.

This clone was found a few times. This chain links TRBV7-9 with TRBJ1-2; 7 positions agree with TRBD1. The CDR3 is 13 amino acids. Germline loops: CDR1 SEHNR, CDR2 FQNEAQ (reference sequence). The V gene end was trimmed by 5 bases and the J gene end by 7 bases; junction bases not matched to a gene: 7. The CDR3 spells CASSLTGIGGYTF. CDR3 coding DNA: TGTGCCAGCAGCCTGACAGGGATAGGTGGCTACACCTTC.

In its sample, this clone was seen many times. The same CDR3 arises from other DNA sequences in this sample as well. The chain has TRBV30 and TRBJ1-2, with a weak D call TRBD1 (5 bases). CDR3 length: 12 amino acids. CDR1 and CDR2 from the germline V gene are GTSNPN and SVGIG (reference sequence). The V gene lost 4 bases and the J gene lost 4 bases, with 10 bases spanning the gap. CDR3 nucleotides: TGTGCCTGGACCGGGGGTGCCTATGGCTACACCTTC. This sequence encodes CAWTGGAYGYTF.

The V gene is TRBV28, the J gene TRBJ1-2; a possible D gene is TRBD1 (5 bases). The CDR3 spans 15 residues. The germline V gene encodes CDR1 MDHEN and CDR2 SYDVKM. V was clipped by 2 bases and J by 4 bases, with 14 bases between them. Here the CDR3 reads CASSLGGANSYGYTF. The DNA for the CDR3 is TGTGCCAGCAGTTTAGGAGGGGCCAATTCCTATGGCTACACCTTC.

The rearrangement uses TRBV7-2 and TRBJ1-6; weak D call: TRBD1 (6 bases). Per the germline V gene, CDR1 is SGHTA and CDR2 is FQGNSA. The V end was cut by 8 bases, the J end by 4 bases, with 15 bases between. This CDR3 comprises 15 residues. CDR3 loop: CASSDQGQYNSPLHF. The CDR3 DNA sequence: TGTGCCAGCTCCGATCAGGGACAATATAATTCACCCCTCCACTTT.

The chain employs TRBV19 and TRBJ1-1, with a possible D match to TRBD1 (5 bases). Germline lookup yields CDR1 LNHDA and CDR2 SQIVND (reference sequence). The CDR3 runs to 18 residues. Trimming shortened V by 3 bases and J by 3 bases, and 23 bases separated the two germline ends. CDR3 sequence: CASSIRGREGGGDTEAFF. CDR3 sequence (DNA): TGTGCCAGTAGTATTAGGGGACGTGAGGGCGGAGGGGACACTGAAGCTTTCTTT.

CDR3 DNA sequence: TGTGCCAGCAGCCCACATTCTGTTCTTACCATGAACACTGAAGCTTTCTTT. Residues: CASSPHSVLTMNTEAFF. V is TRBV4-2 and J is TRBJ1-1; D is ambiguous. V gave up 4 bases and J gave up 0 bases, with 18 bases separating them. Germline assignment: CDR1 LGHNA and CDR2 YNFKEQ. The CDR3 length is 17 residues.

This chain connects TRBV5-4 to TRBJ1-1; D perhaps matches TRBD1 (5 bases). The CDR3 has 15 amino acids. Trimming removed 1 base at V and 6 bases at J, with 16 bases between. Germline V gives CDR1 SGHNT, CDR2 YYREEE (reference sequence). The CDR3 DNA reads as TGTGCCAGCAGCTTGATAGGGCAGGGCCGCGCTGAAGCTTTCTTT. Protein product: CASSLIGQGRAEAFF.

The CDR3: CASSEGHRTGELFF. The CDR3 region has the DNA TGTGCCAGCAGTGAGGGACATAGAACCGGGGAGCTGTTTTTT. The J gene is TRBJ2-2, the V gene TRBV6-4, with D maybe TRBD1 (6 bases). CDR1 is MRHNA and CDR2 is SNTAGT in the germline V gene. This CDR3 comprises 14 residues. V shed 3 bases and J shed 5 bases, with 10 bases lying between them.

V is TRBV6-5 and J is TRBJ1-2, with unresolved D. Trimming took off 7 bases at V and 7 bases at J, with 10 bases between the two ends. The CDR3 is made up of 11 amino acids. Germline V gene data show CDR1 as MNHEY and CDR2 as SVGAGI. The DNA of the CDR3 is TGTGCCAGCAAAAGTGCCGGTGGCTACACCTTC. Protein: CASKSAGGYTF.

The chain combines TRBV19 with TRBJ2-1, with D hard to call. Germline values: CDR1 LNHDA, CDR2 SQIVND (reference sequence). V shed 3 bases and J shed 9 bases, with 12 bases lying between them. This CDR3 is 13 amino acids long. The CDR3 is CASSMVSGSEQFF. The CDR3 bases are TGTGCCAGTAGTATGGTCTCGGGTTCTGAGCAGTTCTTC.

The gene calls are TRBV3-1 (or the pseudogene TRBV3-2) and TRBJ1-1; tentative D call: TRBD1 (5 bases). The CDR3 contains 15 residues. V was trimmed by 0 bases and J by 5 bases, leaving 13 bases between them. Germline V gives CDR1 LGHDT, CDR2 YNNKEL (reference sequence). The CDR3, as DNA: TGTGCCAGCAGCCAAGATGCACAGGCGCCGACTGAAGCTTTCTTT. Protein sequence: CASSQDAQAPTEAFF.

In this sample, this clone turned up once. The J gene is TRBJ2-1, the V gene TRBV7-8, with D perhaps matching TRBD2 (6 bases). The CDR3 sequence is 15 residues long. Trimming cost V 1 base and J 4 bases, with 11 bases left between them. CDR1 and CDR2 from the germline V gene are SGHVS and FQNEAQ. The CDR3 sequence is CASSLEGGEYNEQFF. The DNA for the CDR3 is TGTGCCAGCAGCTTAGAGGGAGGCGAGTACAATGAGCAGTTCTTC.

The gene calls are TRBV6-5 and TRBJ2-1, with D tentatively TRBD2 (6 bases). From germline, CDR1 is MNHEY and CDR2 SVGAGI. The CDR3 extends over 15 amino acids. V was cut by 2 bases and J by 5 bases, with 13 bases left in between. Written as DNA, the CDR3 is TGTGCCAGCAGTTACGGCGGAGGGTTCCACAATGAGCAGTTCTTC. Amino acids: CASSYGGGFHNEQFF.

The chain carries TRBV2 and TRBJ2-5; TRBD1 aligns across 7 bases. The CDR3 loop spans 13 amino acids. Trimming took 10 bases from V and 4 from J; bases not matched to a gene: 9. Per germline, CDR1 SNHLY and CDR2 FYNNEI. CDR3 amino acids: CATQGESGETQYF. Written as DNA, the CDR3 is TGTGCCACGCAGGGGGAGTCCGGAGAGACCCAGTACTTC.